The rows below give T cell receptor beta chains drawn from one sample of a study of shared clonotypes between healthy human individuals. Generated by immunoSEQ multiplex PCR, the TCRdb table keeps only in-frame clones and is missing some. This table holds about 1.1 million clones, around 82% found once. The sample was memory CD4+ T cells from PBMCs. These receptors all come from a man aged 18 to 29 in good health. Some clones in this sample may be carry-over from other donors' samples. Both conserved end residues are part of each CDR3. D genes are given only for firm matches. The size of a clone is reported for some rows only, either as once, few or many, or as a class for expanded clones.

clone_size: NA; d_call: NA; v_call: TRBV18; j_call: TRBJ2-2; cdr3_length: 14; cdr3_aa: CASSTLTSTGELFF; cdr3_nt: TGTGCCAGCTCAACATTAACTAGCACCGGGGAGCTGTTTTTT
clone_size: once; d_call: TRBD1; v_call: TRBV28; j_call: TRBJ1-2; cdr3_length: 15; cdr3_aa: CASSVTGRANYGYTF; cdr3_nt: TGTGCCAGCAGTGTGACAGGGAGAGCTAACTATGGCTACACCTTC
clone_size: NA; d_call: NA; v_call: TRBV28; j_call: TRBJ1-3; cdr3_length: 15; cdr3_aa: CASSVPVGSGNTIYF; cdr3_nt: TGTGCCAGCAGTGTGCCCGTGGGTTCTGGAAACACCATATATTTT
clone_size: NA; d_call: NA; v_call: TRBV7-8; j_call: TRBJ2-3; cdr3_length: 13; cdr3_aa: CASSPGFRDTQYF; cdr3_nt: TGTGCCAGCAGCCCGGGGTTTCGGGATACGCAGTATTTT
clone_size: many; d_call: NA; v_call: TRBV9; j_call: TRBJ1-2; cdr3_length: 14; cdr3_aa: CASSVGSGAGGYTF; cdr3_nt: TGTGCCAGCAGCGTAGGGTCGGGGGCAGGTGGCTACACCTTC
clone_size: NA; d_call: NA; v_call: TRBV7-2; j_call: TRBJ1-5; cdr3_length: 15; cdr3_aa: CASSSQGTDNQPQHF; cdr3_nt: TGTGCCAGCAGCTCACAGGGAACCGACAATCAGCCCCAGCATTTT
clone_size: NA; d_call: NA; v_call: TRBV7-2; j_call: TRBJ2-7; cdr3_length: 17; cdr3_aa: CASSLAGSPGAAYEQYF; cdr3_nt: TGTGCCAGCAGCTTAGCGGGTTCCCCAGGGGCGGCCTACGAGCAGTACTTC
clone_size: NA; d_call: NA; v_call: TRBV5-1; j_call: TRBJ2-1; cdr3_length: 13; cdr3_aa: CASSLVTSGEQFF; cdr3_nt: TGCGCCAGCAGCTTGGTGACTAGTGGTGAGCAGTTCTTC
clone_size: NA; d_call: NA; v_call: TRBV5-1; j_call: TRBJ1-5; cdr3_length: 14; cdr3_aa: CASSLHGSNQPQHF; cdr3_nt: TGCGCCAGCAGCTTGCACGGAAGCAACCAGCCCCAGCATTTT
clone_size: NA; d_call: NA; v_call: TRBV4-3; j_call: TRBJ1-4; cdr3_length: 15; cdr3_aa: CASSQDGTRDEKLFF; cdr3_nt: TGCGCCAGCAGCCAAGACGGGACCAGGGATGAAAAACTGTTTTTT
clone_size: NA; d_call: TRBD1; v_call: TRBV5-1; j_call: TRBJ2-7; cdr3_length: 14; cdr3_aa: CASSSLTGNYEQYF; cdr3_nt: TGCGCCAGCAGCTCCTTGACAGGGAACTACGAGCAGTACTTC
clone_size: NA; d_call: NA; v_call: TRBV5-4; j_call: TRBJ1-1; cdr3_length: 14; cdr3_aa: CASSSGRQDTEAFF; cdr3_nt: TGTGCCAGCAGCTCGGGCAGGCAAGACACTGAAGCTTTCTTT
clone_size: NA; d_call: TRBD2; v_call: TRBV27; j_call: TRBJ2-1; cdr3_length: 15; cdr3_aa: CASTQSWTSFNEQFF; cdr3_nt: TGTGCCAGCACCCAAAGCTGGACTAGTTTCAATGAGCAGTTCTTC
clone_size: NA; d_call: NA; v_call: TRBV7-2; j_call: TRBJ2-7; cdr3_length: 14; cdr3_aa: CASSFQGGTYEQYF; cdr3_nt: TGTGCCAGCAGCTTCCAGGGTGGAACCTACGAGCAGTACTTC
clone_size: NA; d_call: NA; v_call: TRBV5-1; j_call: TRBJ2-7; cdr3_length: 15; cdr3_aa: CASSSRDAPGNEQYF; cdr3_nt: TGCGCCAGCAGCTCCCGGGACGCCCCGGGAAACGAGCAGTACTTC
clone_size: NA; d_call: NA; v_call: TRBV7-9; j_call: TRBJ2-7; cdr3_length: 15; cdr3_aa: CASSPRTEDSYEQYF; cdr3_nt: TGTGCCAGCAGCCCCAGGACCGAGGACTCCTACGAGCAGTACTTC
clone_size: NA; d_call: NA; v_call: TRBV5-6; j_call: TRBJ2-3; cdr3_length: 15; cdr3_aa: CASSLDGGRADTQYF; cdr3_nt: TGTGCCAGCAGCTTGGACGGGGGCCGGGCAGATACGCAGTATTTT
clone_size: NA; d_call: NA; v_call: TRBV11-3; j_call: TRBJ2-3; cdr3_length: 12; cdr3_aa: CASSREGDTQYF; cdr3_nt: TGTGCCAGCAGCCGTGAGGGGGATACGCAGTATTTT
clone_size: NA; d_call: NA; v_call: TRBV2; j_call: TRBJ2-5; cdr3_length: 13; cdr3_aa: CASSREVAETQYF; cdr3_nt: TGTGCCAGTTCCAGGGAGGTAGCCGAGACCCAGTACTTC
clone_size: NA; d_call: TRBD2; v_call: TRBV5-1; j_call: TRBJ2-5; cdr3_length: 15; cdr3_aa: CASNSEAGVPETQYF; cdr3_nt: TGCGCCAGCAACTCCGAAGCGGGAGTTCCAGAGACCCAGTACTTC
clone_size: NA; d_call: TRBD2; v_call: TRBV7-8; j_call: TRBJ2-5; cdr3_length: 16; cdr3_aa: CASSLGGTRGGETQYF; cdr3_nt: TGTGCCAGCAGCTTAGGGGGGACTAGGGGCGGAGAGACCCAGTACTTC
clone_size: NA; d_call: NA; v_call: TRBV7-8; j_call: TRBJ1-1; cdr3_length: 13; cdr3_aa: CASSLRVFTEAFF; cdr3_nt: TGTGCCAGCAGCCTCAGGGTGTTCACTGAAGCTTTCTTT
clone_size: NA; d_call: TRBD1; v_call: TRBV10-3; j_call: TRBJ1-1; cdr3_length: 16; cdr3_aa: CAISEFLTGAGTEAFF; cdr3_nt: TGTGCCATCAGTGAGTTCCTGACAGGGGCCGGGACTGAAGCTTTCTTT
clone_size: many; d_call: NA; v_call: TRBV30; j_call: TRBJ1-1; cdr3_length: 13; cdr3_aa: CAWSWRGRTEAFF; cdr3_nt: TGTGCCTGGAGTTGGAGGGGACGCACTGAAGCTTTCTTT
clone_size: NA; d_call: TRBD1; v_call: TRBV11-3; j_call: TRBJ2-7; cdr3_length: 16; cdr3_aa: CASSLTLTGATYEQYF; cdr3_nt: TGTGCCAGCAGCCTAACCCTAACAGGGGCGACCTACGAGCAGTACTTC
clone_size: NA; d_call: NA; v_call: TRBV28; j_call: TRBJ1-1; cdr3_length: 17; cdr3_aa: CASSFWNSGKGYTEAFF; cdr3_nt: TGTGCCAGCAGTTTCTGGAACTCAGGGAAGGGGTACACTGAAGCTTTCTTT
clone_size: NA; d_call: NA; v_call: TRBV30; j_call: TRBJ1-1; cdr3_length: 13; cdr3_aa: CAWSVLRNAEAFF; cdr3_nt: TGTGCCTGGAGTGTATTGAGGAATGCTGAAGCTTTCTTT
clone_size: NA; d_call: NA; v_call: TRBV7-2; j_call: TRBJ1-4; cdr3_length: 15; cdr3_aa: CASSSRRGTNEKLFF; cdr3_nt: TGTGCCAGCAGCTCCCGGCGGGGTACTAATGAAAAACTGTTTTTT
clone_size: few; d_call: NA; v_call: TRBV5-1; j_call: TRBJ2-1; cdr3_length: 15; cdr3_aa: CASSWTDSSYNEQFF; cdr3_nt: TGCGCCAGCAGCTGGACAGATAGCTCCTACAATGAGCAGTTCTTC
clone_size: NA; d_call: NA; v_call: TRBV5-1; j_call: TRBJ2-7; cdr3_length: 14; cdr3_aa: CASSLAEATGEQYF; cdr3_nt: TGCGCCAGCAGCTTGGCCGAGGCCACAGGGGAGCAGTACTTC
clone_size: NA; d_call: TRBD2; v_call: TRBV4-1; j_call: TRBJ2-7; cdr3_length: 17; cdr3_aa: CASSQDKSGRGRAEQYF; cdr3_nt: TGCGCCAGCAGCCAAGACAAAAGCGGGAGGGGCCGCGCCGAGCAGTACTTC
clone_size: NA; d_call: NA; v_call: TRBV9; j_call: TRBJ2-4; cdr3_length: 14; cdr3_aa: CASSRPSGQNIQYF; cdr3_nt: TGTGCCAGCAGCCGTCCTTCGGGCCAAAACATTCAGTACTTC
clone_size: NA; d_call: NA; v_call: TRBV19; j_call: TRBJ2-1; cdr3_length: 14; cdr3_aa: CASSMRQGNNEQFF; cdr3_nt: TGTGCCAGTAGTATGAGGCAGGGTAACAATGAGCAGTTCTTC
clone_size: NA; d_call: TRBD1; v_call: TRBV6-5; j_call: TRBJ1-1; cdr3_length: 14; cdr3_aa: CASTQGGRGTEAFF; cdr3_nt: TGTGCCAGCACGCAGGGGGGTAGAGGCACTGAAGCTTTCTTT
clone_size: NA; d_call: NA; v_call: TRBV5-1; j_call: TRBJ2-1; cdr3_length: 17; cdr3_aa: CASSLVVVGGSYNEQFF; cdr3_nt: TGCGCCAGCAGCTTGGTGGTTGTGGGAGGCTCCTACAATGAGCAGTTCTTC
clone_size: NA; d_call: TRBD2; v_call: TRBV5-1; j_call: TRBJ2-5; cdr3_length: 16; cdr3_aa: CASSLNVPSGEETQYF; cdr3_nt: TGCGCCAGCAGCTTGAATGTGCCTAGCGGAGAAGAGACCCAGTACTTC
clone_size: few; d_call: NA; v_call: TRBV5-5; j_call: TRBJ2-4; cdr3_length: 15; cdr3_aa: CASTLADWLGDIQYF; cdr3_nt: TGTGCCAGCACCCTTGCGGACTGGCTAGGGGACATTCAGTACTTC
clone_size: NA; d_call: NA; v_call: TRBV9; j_call: TRBJ2-7; cdr3_length: 13; cdr3_aa: CASSVGLAYEQYF; cdr3_nt: TGTGCCAGCAGCGTAGGACTGGCCTACGAGCAGTACTTC
clone_size: few; d_call: NA; v_call: TRBV7-3; j_call: TRBJ2-1; cdr3_length: 13; cdr3_aa: CASSLGVNYEQFF; cdr3_nt: TGTGCCAGCAGCTTAGGCGTGAACTATGAGCAGTTCTTC
clone_size: NA; d_call: TRBD2; v_call: TRBV7-2; j_call: TRBJ2-1; cdr3_length: 15; cdr3_aa: CASSLVSGGYNEQFF; cdr3_nt: TGTGCCAGCAGCTTAGTATCGGGGGGATACAATGAGCAGTTCTTC
clone_size: NA; d_call: TRBD1; v_call: TRBV7-8; j_call: TRBJ2-6; cdr3_length: 18; cdr3_aa: CASSGYVGQGAGANVLTF; cdr3_nt: TGTGCCAGCAGCGGCTATGTCGGACAGGGGGCTGGGGCCAACGTCCTGACTTTC